This TCR beta chain originates from a study of blood T cell repertoires in COVID-19. As for the study in general: Samples came from the United States, Italy and Spain, spanning acute and convalescent COVID-19.

This CDR3 is built from 14 residues. V shed 0 bases and J shed 2 bases, with 9 bases lying between them. Germline V CDR1 and CDR2: SGDLS, YYNGEE. Authors' processing steps: Amplification of reference gene primers provided the estimated nucleated cell counts. The data were produced by immunoSEQ multiplex PCR, yet TCRdb's version contains in-frame clones alone and is incomplete. The DNA gave D and trimming, while V, J and clone size come from that table. The table shows approximately 110,000 clones, with around 89% occurring only once. The J gene is TRBJ2-7, the V gene TRBV9; a weak D match, TRBD1 (6 bases). This sequence was found in a human donor in a cohort sampled during active COVID-19. The sample was peripheral blood. The CDR3 bases are TGTGCCAGCAGCGTAGTACCAGGGGCCTACGAGCAGTACTTC. This translates into CASSVVPGAYEQYF.